This entry concerns a single TCR beta chain. This record comes from a study of T cells expressing NK-cell markers. TCRdb re-analyzed the 5' RACE reads; it lists each CDR3 protein once, without DNA. This sample's table has 250,000 or so distinct CDR3 sequences. The CDR3 sequence is 14 residues long. Germline V gene sequence: CDR1 MDHEN, CDR2 SYDVKM. The sequence was collected from a woman aged 18 to 69 in good health. Sequencing used blood T cells: a sorted CD56 or NKG2C T cell subset, CD4+ or CD8+ T cells, or bulk PBMC T cells (not recorded which). This chain links TRBV28 with TRBJ2-7; TCRdb's D call, TRBD1, is unchecked because there is no DNA. The CDR3 here is CASSLLGQLYEQYF.